This T cell receptor (beta chain) stems from a study of naive and memory T cell subsets. Study-wide results and limits: A few larger clonotypes appeared in naive repertoires, especially CD8, possibly memory cells re-expressing CD45RA.

The sample holds a few counts of this clonotype. The target antigen is unknown. Germline V gives CDR1 MNHEY, CDR2 SMNVEV (reference sequence). V was trimmed by 0 bases and J by 2 bases, leaving 8 bases between them. CDR3 size: 14 residues. The beta constant-region primer was an equimolar mix of two oligonucleotides covering TRBC1 and TRBC2. The ligated cDNA underwent four PCR rounds using SP2 and nested alpha and beta constant-region primers. Each CDR3 protein gets one entry after TCRdb re-called the UMI-ligation and nested PCR reads with MiXCR. The table includes over 110,000 distinct CDR3 sequences, around 21% detected once.

The genes are TRBV27 and TRBJ2-7, with D hard to call. The specimen sequenced was naive CD8+ T cells from blood. The clonotype comes from a human donor in good health. The CDR3 region has the DNA TGTGCCAGCAGTTTATCCTCAAATCCCTACGAGCAGTACTTC. This encodes CASSLSSNPYEQYF.